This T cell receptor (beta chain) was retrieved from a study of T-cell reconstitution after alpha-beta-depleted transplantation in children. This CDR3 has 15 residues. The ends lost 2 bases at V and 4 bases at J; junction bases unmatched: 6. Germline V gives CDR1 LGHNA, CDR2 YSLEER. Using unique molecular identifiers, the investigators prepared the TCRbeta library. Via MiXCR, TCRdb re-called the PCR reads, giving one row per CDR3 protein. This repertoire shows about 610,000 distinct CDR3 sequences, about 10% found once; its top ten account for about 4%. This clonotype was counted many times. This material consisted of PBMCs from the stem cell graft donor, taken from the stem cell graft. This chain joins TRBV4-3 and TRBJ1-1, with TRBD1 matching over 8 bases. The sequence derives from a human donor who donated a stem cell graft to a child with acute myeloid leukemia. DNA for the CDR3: TGCGCCAGCAGCCAAACACCAACAGGGGGCACTGAAGCTTTCTTT. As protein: CASSQTPTGGTEAFF.